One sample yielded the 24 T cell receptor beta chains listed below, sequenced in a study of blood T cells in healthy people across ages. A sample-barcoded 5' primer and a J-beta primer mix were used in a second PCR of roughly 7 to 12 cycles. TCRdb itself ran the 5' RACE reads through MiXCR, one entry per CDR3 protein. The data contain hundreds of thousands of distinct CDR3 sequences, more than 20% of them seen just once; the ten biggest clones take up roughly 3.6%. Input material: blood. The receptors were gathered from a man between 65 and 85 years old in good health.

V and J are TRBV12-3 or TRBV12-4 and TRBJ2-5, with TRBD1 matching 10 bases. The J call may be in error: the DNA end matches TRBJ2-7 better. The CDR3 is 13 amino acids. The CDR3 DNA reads TGTGCCAGCAGGACGGGACAGGGGTACGAGCAGTACTTC. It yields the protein CASRTGQGYEQYF.

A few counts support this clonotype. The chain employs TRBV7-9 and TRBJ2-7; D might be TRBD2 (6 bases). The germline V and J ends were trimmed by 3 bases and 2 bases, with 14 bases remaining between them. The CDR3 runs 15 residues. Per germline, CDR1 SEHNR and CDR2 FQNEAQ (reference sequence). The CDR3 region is CASSFQGTGAYEQYF. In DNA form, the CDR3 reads TGTGCCAGCAGCTTTCAAGGGACTGGAGCCTACGAGCAGTACTTC.

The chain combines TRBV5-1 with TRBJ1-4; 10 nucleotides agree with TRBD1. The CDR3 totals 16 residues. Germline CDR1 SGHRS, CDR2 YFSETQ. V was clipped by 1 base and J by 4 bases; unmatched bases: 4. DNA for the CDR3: TGCGCCAGCAGCTTGCGGGGACAGGGGAATAATGAAAAACTGTTTTTT. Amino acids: CASSLRGQGNNEKLFF.

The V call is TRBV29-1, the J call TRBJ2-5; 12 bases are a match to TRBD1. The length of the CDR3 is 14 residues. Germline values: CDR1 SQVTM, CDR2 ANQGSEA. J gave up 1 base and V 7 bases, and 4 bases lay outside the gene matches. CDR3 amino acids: CSARDRGPQETQYF. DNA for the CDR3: TGCAGCGCTAGGGACAGGGGGCCCCAAGAGACCCAGTACTTC. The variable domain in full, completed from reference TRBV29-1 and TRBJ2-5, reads SAVISQKPSRDICQRGTSLTIQCQVDSQVTMMFWYRQQPGQSLTLIATANQGSEATYESGFVIDKFPISRPNLTFSTLTVSNMSPEDSSIYLCSARDRGPQETQYFGPGTRLLVL.

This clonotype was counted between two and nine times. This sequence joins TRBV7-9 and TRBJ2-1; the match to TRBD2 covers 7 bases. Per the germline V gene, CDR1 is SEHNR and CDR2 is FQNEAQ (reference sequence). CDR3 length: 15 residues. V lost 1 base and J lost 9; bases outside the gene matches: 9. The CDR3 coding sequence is TGTGCCAGCAGCTTAGTGTGGACTAGGAGTCCTGAGCAGTTCTTC. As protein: CASSLVWTRSPEQFF.

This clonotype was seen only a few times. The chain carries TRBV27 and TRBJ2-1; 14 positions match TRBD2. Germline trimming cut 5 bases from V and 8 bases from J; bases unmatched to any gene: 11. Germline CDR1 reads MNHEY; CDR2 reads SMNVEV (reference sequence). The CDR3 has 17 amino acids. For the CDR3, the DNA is TGTGCCAGCAGTCCAATGGGACTAGCGGGAGCGAGCGATGAGCAGTTCTTC. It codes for CASSPMGLAGASDEQFF.

CDR3 region: CASGSGGLADTQYF. The DNA for the CDR3 is TGTGCCAGCGGCTCCGGGGGTTTGGCAGATACGCAGTATTTT. The V and J genes are TRBV6-5 and TRBJ2-3; a possible D gene is TRBD2 (6 bases). The CDR3 has 14 residues. CDR1 MNHEY and CDR2 SVGAGI come from the germline V gene. V dropped 8 bases and J dropped 4 bases, with 16 bases sitting between them.

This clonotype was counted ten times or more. The CDR3 loop is CASSKSTGQNNSPLHF. The CDR3, as DNA: TGTGCCAGCTCGAAAAGTACCGGACAGAATAATTCACCCCTCCACTTT. The chain joins TRBV25-1 to TRBJ1-6; tentative D call: TRBD1 (6 bases). The CDR3 has 16 residues. V was trimmed by 8 bases and J by 5 bases, leaving 19 bases between them. Germline CDR1 and CDR2: MGHDK and SYGVNS. Filled out from reference TRBV25-1 and TRBJ1-6, the complete variable domain reads EADIYQTPRYLVIGTGKKITLECSQTMGHDKMYWYQQDPGMELHLIHYSYGVNSTEKGDLSSESTVSRIRTEHFPLTLESARPSHTSQYLCASSKSTGQNNSPLHFGNGTRLTVT.

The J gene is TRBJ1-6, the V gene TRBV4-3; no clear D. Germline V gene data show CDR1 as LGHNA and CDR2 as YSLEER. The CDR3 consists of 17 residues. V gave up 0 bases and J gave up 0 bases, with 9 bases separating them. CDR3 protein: CASSQDHLSSYNSPLHF. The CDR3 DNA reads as TGCGCCAGCAGCCAAGACCACCTGAGCTCCTATAATTCACCCCTCCACTTT.

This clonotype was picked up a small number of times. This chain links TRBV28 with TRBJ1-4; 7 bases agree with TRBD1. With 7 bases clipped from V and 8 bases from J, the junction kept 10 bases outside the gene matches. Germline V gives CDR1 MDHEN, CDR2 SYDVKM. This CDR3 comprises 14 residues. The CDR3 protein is CASNLGEDREKLFF. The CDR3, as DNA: TGTGCCAGCAACTTGGGGGAGGACAGGGAAAAACTGTTTTTT.

The CDR3 reads CASSFRLINSPLHF. Here the CDR3 DNA reads TGTGCCAGCAGCTTTCGGCTGATTAATTCACCCCTCCACTTT. J is TRBJ1-6 and V is TRBV7-2; D ambiguous. Looked up from germline, CDR1 is SGHTA and CDR2 is FQGNSA. Trimming pared 3 bases from V and 6 bases from J, leaving 9 bases between. The CDR3 loop spans 14 amino acids.

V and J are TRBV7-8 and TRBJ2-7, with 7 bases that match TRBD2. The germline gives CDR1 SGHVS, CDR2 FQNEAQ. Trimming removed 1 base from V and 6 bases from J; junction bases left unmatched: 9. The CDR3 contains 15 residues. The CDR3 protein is CASSLERDLGLEQYF. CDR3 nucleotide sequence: TGTGCCAGCAGCTTAGAGCGGGACTTGGGGCTCGAGCAGTACTTC.

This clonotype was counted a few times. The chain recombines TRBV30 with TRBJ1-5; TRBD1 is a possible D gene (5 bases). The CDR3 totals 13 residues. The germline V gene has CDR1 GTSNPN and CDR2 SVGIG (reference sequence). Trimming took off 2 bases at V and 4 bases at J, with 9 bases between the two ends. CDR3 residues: CAWSMGPNQPQHF. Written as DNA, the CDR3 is TGTGCCTGGAGTATGGGGCCAAATCAGCCCCAGCATTTT.

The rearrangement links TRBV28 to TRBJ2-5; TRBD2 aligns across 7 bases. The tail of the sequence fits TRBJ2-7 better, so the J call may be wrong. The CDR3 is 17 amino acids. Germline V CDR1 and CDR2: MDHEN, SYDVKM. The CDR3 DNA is TGTGCCAGCAGTTTTCTCCAGGGCTCGGCGGGAGCCTACGAGCAGTACTTC. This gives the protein CASSFLQGSAGAYEQYF.

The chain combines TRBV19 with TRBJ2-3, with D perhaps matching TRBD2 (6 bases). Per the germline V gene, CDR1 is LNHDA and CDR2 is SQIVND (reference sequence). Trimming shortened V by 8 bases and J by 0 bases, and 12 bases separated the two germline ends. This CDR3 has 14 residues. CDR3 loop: CASGGLPSTDTQYF. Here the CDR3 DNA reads TGTGCCAGTGGAGGGCTCCCTAGCACAGATACGCAGTATTTT.

The CDR3 DNA follows: TGTGCCAGCTGCAGGGTCCTGAATGAAAAACTGTTTTTT. It translates to CASCRVLNEKLFF. This sequence joins TRBV2 and TRBJ1-4, with D possibly matching TRBD1 (5 bases). Germline CDR1 reads SNHLY; CDR2 reads FYNNEI. V dropped 8 bases and J dropped 5 bases, with 12 bases sitting between them. The CDR3 loop spans 13 amino acids.

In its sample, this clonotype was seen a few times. The CDR3 loop reads CSARDRSYAYEQYF. CDR3 sequence (DNA): TGCAGTGCTAGAGATAGGAGTTACGCCTACGAGCAGTACTTC. V gene TRBV20-1 combines with J gene TRBJ2-7, with D hard to call. The CDR3 covers 14 residues. The V end lost 0 bases, the J end lost 2 bases, and 11 bases lay between the germline ends. Germline assignment: CDR1 DFQATT and CDR2 SNEGSKA (reference sequence).

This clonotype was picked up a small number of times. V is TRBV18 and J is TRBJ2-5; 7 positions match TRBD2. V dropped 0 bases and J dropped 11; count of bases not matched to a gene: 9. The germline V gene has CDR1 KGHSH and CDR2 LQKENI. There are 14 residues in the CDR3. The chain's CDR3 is CASSPPLAEYGQYF. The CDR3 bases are TGTGCCAGCTCACCACCGCTAGCGGAGTACGGGCAGTACTTC.

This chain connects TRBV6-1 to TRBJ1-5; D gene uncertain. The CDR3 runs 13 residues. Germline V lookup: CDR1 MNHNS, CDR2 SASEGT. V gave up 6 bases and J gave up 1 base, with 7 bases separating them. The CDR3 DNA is TGTGCCAGCAGCCCAATGAGCAATCAGCCCCAGCATTTT. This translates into CASSPMSNQPQHF.

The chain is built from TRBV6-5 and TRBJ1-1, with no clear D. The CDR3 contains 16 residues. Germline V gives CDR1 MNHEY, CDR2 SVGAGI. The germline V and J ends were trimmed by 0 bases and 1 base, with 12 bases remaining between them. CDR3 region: CASSYSIWAPNTEAFF. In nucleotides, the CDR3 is TGTGCCAGCAGTTACTCGATATGGGCTCCGAACACTGAAGCTTTCTTT.

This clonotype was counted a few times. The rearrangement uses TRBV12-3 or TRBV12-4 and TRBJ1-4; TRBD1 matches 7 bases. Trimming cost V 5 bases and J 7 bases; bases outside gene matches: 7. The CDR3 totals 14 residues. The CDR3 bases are TGTGCCAGCAGTACGACAGGGAGTATTGAAAAACTGTTTTTT. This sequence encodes CASSTTGSIEKLFF.

The CDR3 loop is CAWSVKVGPQYF. The CDR3 nucleotides are TGTGCCTGGAGTGTAAAAGTTGGACCCCAGTACTTC. The chain carries TRBV30 and TRBJ2-5; no firm D call. V dropped 0 bases and J dropped 9 bases, with 11 bases sitting between them. The CDR3 sequence is 12 residues long. Germline CDR1 is GTSNPN and CDR2 is SVGIG (reference sequence).

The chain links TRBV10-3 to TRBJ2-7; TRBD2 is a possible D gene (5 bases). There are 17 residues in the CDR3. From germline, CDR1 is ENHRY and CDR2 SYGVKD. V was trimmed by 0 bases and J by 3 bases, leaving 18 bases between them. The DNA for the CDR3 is TGTGCCATCAGTGAGTCGAGTAGTAGCGCGTTAAGCTACGAGCAGTACTTC. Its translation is CAISESSSSALSYEQYF.

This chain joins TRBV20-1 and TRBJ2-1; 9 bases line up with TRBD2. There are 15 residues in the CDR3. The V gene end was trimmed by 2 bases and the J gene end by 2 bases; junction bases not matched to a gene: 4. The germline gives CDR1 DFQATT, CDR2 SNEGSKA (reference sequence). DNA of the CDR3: TGCAGTGCTAGACTAGCGGGACTAGCCTACAATGAGCAGTTCTTC. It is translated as CSARLAGLAYNEQFF.